This record looks at one T cell receptor (beta chain) sequence and its context. From germline, CDR1 is MRHNA and CDR2 SNTAGT. The CDR3 covers 15 residues. V lost 3 bases to trimming and J lost 4 bases, with 15 bases between them. The protocol was immunoSEQ multiplex PCR, while the TCRdb copy is restricted to in-frame clones and leaves out a portion. This sample yields 45,000 or so clones, of which 91% are seen a single time; 9% belongs to the top ten. The data derive from a study of T cell changes during pregnancy in multiple sclerosis. The starting material was CD8+ T cells from peripheral blood mononuclear cells, obtained after pregnancy. The chain links TRBV6-4 to TRBJ1-2, with D possibly TRBD1 on 6 matching bases. This TCR came from a female donor with multiple sclerosis, enrolled in a pregnancy study. CDR3 sequence (DNA): TGTGCCAGCAGTGAACAGGGAGAAAGCGGCTATGGCTACACCTTC. The encoded protein is CASSEQGESGYGYTF.